This TCR beta chain stems from a study of CXCR3-negative and CXCR3-positive naive CD8 T cells. In the study overall: Per-library TRB read counts averaged about 1.5 +/- 0.3 million, adding up to 120 million to 150 million in total. Points from the study as a whole: Unlike memory cells, which differed, naive CXCR3-negative and CXCR3-positive cells had similar TRBV-TRBJ usage.

Libraries were UMI-labeled 5' RACE TRB cDNA. With the 5' RACE reads reprocessed, TCRdb shows one record per CDR3 protein and no DNA. Here the sample table reports 75,000 to 95,000 distinct CDR3 sequences. This CDR3 has 16 residues. Germline V CDR1 and CDR2: LNHDA, SQIVND (reference sequence). On this clonotype: As yet, its antigen is unknown.

The sample was naive CXCR3- CD8+ T cells from blood. Sample subset: CD45RO-CCR7+CD27+CD95- naive CD8+ T cells lacking CXCR3 (TNR3-). The chain is built from TRBV19 and TRBJ2-1; TCRdb calls TRBD2, which cannot be checked without DNA. The TCR sequence derives from a human donor in good health. Some clones in this sample may be carry-over from other donors' samples. The CDR3 here is CASSIDEAGSLDEQFF.